Presented here are 10 T cell receptor beta chains from one specimen sequenced in a study of T cell responses to AZD1222 COVID-19 vaccine (TCRdb year 2021). The library was generated by the immunoSEQ multiplex PCR assay. Held by TCRdb, this immuneACCESS table contains in-frame sequences only and omits some clones. Under half of the omission traces to an unresolved V gene where checked; the cause of the rest is unknown. The sample table contains 90,000 to 130,000 clones; only one count was recorded for around 93% of them. Roughly 3.1% of the sample belongs to the ten largest clones. The time point label, as the study defines it: about 28 days (+/-7) after the second vaccine dose. Source: peripheral blood, taken 28 days after the second AZD1222 dose. Receptor source: an adult who received the AZD1222 COVID-19 vaccine.

In DNA form, the CDR3 reads TGTGCCAGCAGCTTAGGGGGCCCGGGACAGGGGGGCACTGAAGCTTTCTTT. Translated: CASSLGGPGQGGTEAFF. The V and J genes are TRBV13 and TRBJ1-1; 11 bases line up with TRBD1. V lost 0 bases, J lost 4 bases, and 7 bases stayed unmatched. The V gene's germline CDR1 is PRHDT and CDR2 FYEKMQ (reference sequence). The CDR3 runs to 17 residues.

The chain employs TRBV10-1 and TRBJ1-2, with D perhaps TRBD1 (5 bases). The CDR3 contains 15 residues. Germline V lookup: CDR1 WNHNN, CDR2 SYGVQD (reference sequence). The V gene lost 0 bases and the J gene lost 4 bases, with 12 bases spanning the gap. CDR3 amino acids: CASSESRGDGYGYTF. DNA for the CDR3: TGCGCCAGCAGTGAGTCGAGAGGGGACGGCTATGGCTACACCTTC.

The chain recombines TRBV7-6 with TRBJ1-1, with D perhaps matching TRBD1 (5 bases). V lost 5 bases to trimming and J lost 4 bases, with 14 bases between them. The CDR3 runs 14 residues. Germline values: CDR1 SGHVS, CDR2 FNYEAQ. CDR3 DNA: TGTGCCAGCAGCCCTCCCGGACAAGGCACTGAAGCTTTCTTT. Translation: CASSPPGQGTEAFF.

This rearrangement joins TRBV6-5 to TRBJ1-4; D call uncertain. The CDR3 has 16 amino acids. The ends were cut back, 4 bases at V and 5 bases at J, with 17 bases in the middle. Per the germline V gene, CDR1 is MNHEY and CDR2 is SVGAGI. The CDR3 DNA reads as TGTGCCAGCAGTTGGTCAGAGACTTACCTCAATGAAAAACTGTTTTTT. It encodes CASSWSETYLNEKLFF.

The chain has TRBV5-1 and TRBJ2-7; possibly TRBD1 or TRBD2 for D (6 bases each). CDR3 length equals 13 residues. Germline CDR1 reads SGHRS; CDR2 reads YFSETQ. The germline V and J ends were trimmed by 4 bases and 3 bases, with 11 bases remaining between them. CDR3 sequence: CASSQQGGYEQYF. DNA of the CDR3: TGCGCCAGCAGCCAACAGGGAGGCTACGAGCAGTACTTC.

This chain joins TRBV18 and TRBJ2-7; 9 nucleotides line up with TRBD1. Germline V gives CDR1 KGHSH, CDR2 LQKENI. V lost 3 bases, J lost 0 bases, and 3 bases stayed unmatched. The CDR3 covers 15 residues. The CDR3 is CASSPGTGNSYEQYF. For the CDR3, the DNA is TGTGCCAGCTCACCTGGGACAGGGAACTCCTACGAGCAGTACTTC.

V and J are TRBV2 and TRBJ1-5; D perhaps matches TRBD1 (5 bases). The length of the CDR3 is 15 residues. V was pared by 5 bases and J by 1 base, with 12 bases between. The germline CDR1 and CDR2 sequences are SNHLY and FYNNEI. Here the CDR3 DNA reads TGTGCCAGCAGTCTATCCAGGGCGAGCAATCAGCCCCAGCATTTT. Amino acid sequence: CASSLSRASNQPQHF.

The rearrangement joins TRBV27 to TRBJ2-1; a possible D gene is TRBD1 (6 bases). The V end lost 0 bases, the J end lost 7 bases, and 13 bases lay between the germline ends. Germline loops: CDR1 MNHEY, CDR2 SMNVEV (reference sequence). The CDR3 loop spans 15 amino acids. DNA for the CDR3: TGTGCCAGCAGTTTATCCATCCCAGGGGCTAATGAGCAGTTCTTC. Translation gives CASSLSIPGANEQFF.

The chain carries TRBV6-4 and TRBJ2-1; D possibly corresponds to TRBD2 (6 bases). V lost 4 bases and J 2 bases, leaving 9 bases between the germline ends. Germline lookup yields CDR1 MRHNA and CDR2 SNTAGT. The CDR3 is 14 residues long. The CDR3 region has the DNA TGTGCCAGCAGTGCGGAGGGAACCTACAATGAGCAGTTCTTC. The encoded protein is CASSAEGTYNEQFF.

The rearrangement joins TRBV5-6 to TRBJ1-2, with 10 bases fitting TRBD1. Germline V gives CDR1 SGHDT, CDR2 YYEEEE. The V gene end was trimmed by 4 bases and the J gene end by 8 bases; junction bases not matched to a gene: 5. The CDR3 is 13 amino acids. DNA of the CDR3: TGTGCCAGCAGCGGGGACAGGGGAGGGGGCTACACCTTC. This encodes CASSGDRGGGYTF. The whole variable domain, remainder taken from reference TRBV5-6 and TRBJ1-2, is DAGVTQSPTHLIKTRGQQVTLRCSPKSGHDTVSWYQQALGQGPQFIFQYYEEEERQRGNFPDRFSGHQFPNYSSELNVNALLLGDSALYLCASSGDRGGGYTFGSGTRLTVV.